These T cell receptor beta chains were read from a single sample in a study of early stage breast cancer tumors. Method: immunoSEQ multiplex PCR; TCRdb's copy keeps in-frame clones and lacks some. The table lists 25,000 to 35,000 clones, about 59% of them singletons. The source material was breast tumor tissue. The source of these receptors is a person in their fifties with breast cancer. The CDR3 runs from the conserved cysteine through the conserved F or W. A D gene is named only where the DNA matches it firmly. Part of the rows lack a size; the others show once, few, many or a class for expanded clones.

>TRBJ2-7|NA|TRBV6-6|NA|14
CASRGQGGTYEQYF
TGTGCCAGCAGGGGGCAGGGGGGAACCTACGAGCAGTACTTC
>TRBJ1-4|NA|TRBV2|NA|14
CASSGDGGSEKLFF
TGTGCCAGCAGTGGTGACGGTGGGAGCGAAAAACTGTTTTTT
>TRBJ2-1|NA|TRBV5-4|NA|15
CASAHGPSLYNEQFF
TGTGCCAGCGCTCACGGGCCCTCCCTCTACAATGAGCAGTTCTTC
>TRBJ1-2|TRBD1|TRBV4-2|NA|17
CASSQDAGGGPYYGYTF
TGTGCCAGCAGCCAAGATGCAGGGGGGGGACCCTATTATGGCTACACCTTC
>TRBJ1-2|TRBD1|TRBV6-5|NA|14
CASSGGTAEYGYTF
TGTGCCAGCAGTGGGGGGACAGCCGAATATGGCTACACCTTC
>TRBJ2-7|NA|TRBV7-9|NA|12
CASSRPGAEQYF
TGTGCCAGCAGCAGACCGGGAGCCGAGCAGTACTTC
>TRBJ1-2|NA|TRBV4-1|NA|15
CASSHTRDPLYGYTF
TGCGCCAGCAGCCATACCCGGGACCCCCTCTATGGCTACACCTTC
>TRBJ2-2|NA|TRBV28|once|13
CASSRPNTGELFF
TGTGCCAGCAGTCGTCCGAACACCGGGGAGCTGTTTTTT
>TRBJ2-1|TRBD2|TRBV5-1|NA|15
CASSLDSGTYNEQFF
TGCGCCAGCAGCTTGGATAGCGGGACATACAATGAGCAGTTCTTC
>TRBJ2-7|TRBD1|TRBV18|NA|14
CASSPGQGLHEQYF
TGTGCCAGCTCACCGGGACAGGGGTTGCACGAGCAGTACTTC
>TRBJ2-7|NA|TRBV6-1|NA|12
CASSETASEQYF
TGTGCCAGCAGTGAAACGGCTTCAGAGCAGTACTTC
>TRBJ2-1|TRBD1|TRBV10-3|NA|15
CAISGGTGSFYEQFF
TGTGCCATCAGTGGGGGGACAGGGTCATTCTATGAGCAGTTCTTC
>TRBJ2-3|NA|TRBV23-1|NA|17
CASSHFKGGRGVNTQYF
TGCGCCAGCAGTCACTTTAAGGGGGGGCGGGGAGTAAATACGCAGTATTTT
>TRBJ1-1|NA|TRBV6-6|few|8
CASTEAFF
TGTGCCAGCACTGAAGCTTTCTTT
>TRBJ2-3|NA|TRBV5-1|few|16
CASRDGGVRGTDTQYF
TGCGCCAGCCGAGATGGGGGAGTTAGGGGAACAGATACGCAGTATTTT
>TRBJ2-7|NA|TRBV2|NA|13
CASSEVRLYEQYF
TGTGCCAGCAGTGAAGTTCGGTTATACGAGCAGTACTTC
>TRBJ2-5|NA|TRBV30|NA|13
CAWTWTAEGTQYF
TGTGCCTGGACCTGGACGGCTGAAGGGACCCAGTACTTC
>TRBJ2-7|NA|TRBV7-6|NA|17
CASSLGGSGRYPYEQYF
TGTGCCAGCAGCTTAGGGGGTTCTGGGAGGTACCCTTACGAGCAGTACTTC
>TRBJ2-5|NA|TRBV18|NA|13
CASSPRTGETQYF
TGTGCCAGCTCACCACGGACGGGGGAGACCCAGTACTTC
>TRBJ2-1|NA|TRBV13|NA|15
CASSFEAVSYNEQFF
TGTGCCAGCAGCTTTGAAGCGGTATCTTACAATGAGCAGTTCTTC
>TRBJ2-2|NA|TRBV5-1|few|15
CASTSGVGNTGELFF
TGCGCCAGCACCTCGGGTGTGGGGAACACCGGGGAGCTGTTTTTT
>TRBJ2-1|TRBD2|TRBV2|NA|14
CASSKREGYNEQFF
TGTGCCAGCAGTAAGCGGGAGGGGTACAATGAGCAGTTCTTC
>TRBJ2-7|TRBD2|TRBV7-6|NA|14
CASSLMPGGDEQYF
TGTGCCAGCAGCCTGATGCCGGGAGGGGATGAGCAGTACTTC
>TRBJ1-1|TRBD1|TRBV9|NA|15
CASSVEGQGSTEAFF
TGTGCCAGCAGCGTAGAAGGACAGGGGAGCACTGAAGCTTTCTTT
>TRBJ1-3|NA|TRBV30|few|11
CAWMPRNTIYF
TGTGCCTGGATGCCTAGAAACACCATATATTTT
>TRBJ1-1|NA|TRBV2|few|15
CASSEAEGVNTEAFF
TGTGCCAGCAGTGAAGCGGAAGGGGTGAACACTGAAGCTTTCTTT
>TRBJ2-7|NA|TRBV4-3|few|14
CASSLELGPHEQYF
TGCGCCAGCAGCCTTGAGTTAGGGCCCCACGAGCAGTACTTC
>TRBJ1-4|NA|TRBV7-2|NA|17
CASSLGGFQGFGEKLFF
TGTGCCAGCAGCTTGGGGGGGTTCCAGGGTTTCGGTGAAAAACTGTTTTTT
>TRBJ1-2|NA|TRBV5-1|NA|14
CASSLAGPNYGYTF
TGCGCCAGCAGCCTCGCGGGACCCAACTATGGCTACACCTTC
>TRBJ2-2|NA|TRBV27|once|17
CASSPHRRGRFAGELFF
TGTGCCAGCAGTCCCCATCGGAGGGGGAGATTCGCCGGGGAGCTGTTTTTT
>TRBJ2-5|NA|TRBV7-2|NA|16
CASSFLALTVGETQYF
TGTGCCAGCAGCTTTCTAGCGCTCACTGTTGGAGAGACCCAGTACTTC
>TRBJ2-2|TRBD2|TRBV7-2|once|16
CASNPGLAGLGGELFF
TGTGCCAGCAATCCGGGACTAGCGGGGTTAGGCGGGGAGCTGTTTTTT
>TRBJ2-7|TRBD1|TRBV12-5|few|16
CASGFGLGQGAYEQYF
TGTGCTAGTGGTTTTGGTCTAGGACAGGGGGCCTACGAGCAGTACTTC
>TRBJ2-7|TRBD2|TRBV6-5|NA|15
CASSYLREGPYEQYF
TGTGCCAGCAGTTACCTCCGGGAGGGACCCTACGAGCAGTACTTC
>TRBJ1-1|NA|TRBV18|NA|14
CASSPRARDTEAFF
TGTGCCAGCTCCCCTCGAGCTAGGGACACTGAAGCTTTCTTT
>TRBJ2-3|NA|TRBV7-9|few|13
CASSLGRTDTQYF
TGTGCCAGCAGCTTAGGCAGAACAGATACGCAGTATTTT
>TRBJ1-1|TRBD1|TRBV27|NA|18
CASGPVGDRVSLGTEAFF
TGTGCCAGCGGCCCCGTAGGGGACAGGGTGAGTTTGGGCACTGAAGCTTTCTTT
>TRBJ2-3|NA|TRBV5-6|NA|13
CASSFSGTDTQYF
TGTGCCAGCAGCTTTAGTGGCACAGATACGCAGTATTTT
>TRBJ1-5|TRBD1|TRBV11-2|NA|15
CASSPDRGGIQPQHF
TGTGCCAGCAGCCCGGACAGGGGGGGTATTCAGCCCCAGCATTTT
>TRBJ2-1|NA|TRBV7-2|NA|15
CASSLGLERVHEQFF
TGTGCCAGCAGCTTAGGACTAGAACGGGTCCATGAGCAGTTCTTC
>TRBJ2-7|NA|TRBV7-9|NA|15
CASSHPGSSGYEQYF
TGTGCCAGCAGCCACCCAGGGTCGTCGGGCTACGAGCAGTACTTC
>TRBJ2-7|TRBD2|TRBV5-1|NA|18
CASSLGPRERDTPYEQYF
TGCGCCAGCAGCTTGGGACCCCGCGAGCGGGATACCCCCTACGAGCAGTACTTC
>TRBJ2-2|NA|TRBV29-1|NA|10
CSVDAGELFF
TGCAGCGTTGATGCCGGGGAGCTGTTTTTT
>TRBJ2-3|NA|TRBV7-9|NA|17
CASSLEGRGAGGDTQYF
TGTGCCAGCAGCTTAGAGGGAAGGGGCGCGGGTGGAGATACGCAGTATTTT
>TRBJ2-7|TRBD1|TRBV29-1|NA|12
CSVMTGGYEQYF
TGCAGCGTTATGACAGGGGGCTACGAGCAGTACTTC
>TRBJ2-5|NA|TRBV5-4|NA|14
CASSTGQHQETQYF
TGTGCCAGCAGCACGGGACAACACCAAGAGACCCAGTACTTC
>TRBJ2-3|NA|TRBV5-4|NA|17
CASTLSSGATSTDTQYF
TGTGCCAGCACTCTTAGTTCGGGGGCCACTAGCACAGATACGCAGTATTTT
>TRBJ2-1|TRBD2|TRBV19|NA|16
CASSIDQPSGIYEQFF
TGTGCCAGTAGTATAGATCAGCCTAGCGGGATCTATGAGCAGTTCTTC
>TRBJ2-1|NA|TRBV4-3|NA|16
CASSQDPRDAYNEQFF
TGCGCCAGCAGCCAAGACCCCCGAGACGCTTACAATGAGCAGTTCTTC
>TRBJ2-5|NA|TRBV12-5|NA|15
CASAPPRGGQETQYF
TGTGCTAGTGCCCCGCCTCGAGGGGGACAAGAGACCCAGTACTTC
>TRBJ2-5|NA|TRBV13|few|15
CASSLRQGRGETQYF
TGTGCCAGCAGCTTAAGGCAGGGGCGCGGAGAGACCCAGTACTTC
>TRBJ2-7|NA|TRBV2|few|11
CASVLAHEQYF
TGTGCCAGCGTGCTCGCCCACGAGCAGTACTTC
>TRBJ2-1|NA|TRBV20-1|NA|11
CSARISNEQFF
TGCAGTGCCCGAATAAGTAATGAGCAGTTCTTC
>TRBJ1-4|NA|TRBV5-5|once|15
CASSPMGAGNEKLFF
TGTGCCAGCAGCCCAATGGGGGCCGGTAATGAAAAACTGTTTTTT
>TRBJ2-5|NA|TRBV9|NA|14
CASSVTGGGETQYF
TGTGCCAGCAGCGTTACTGGGGGCGGAGAGACCCAGTACTTC